The T cell receptor beta chain under discussion was sequenced for a study of T-cell reconstitution after alpha-beta-depleted transplantation in children. Broader study findings: T-cell numbers and diversity one year post-transplant derived largely from freshly generated T cells. Several hundred expanded graft clones reportedly supplied alpha-beta T cells about two months after transplant. Surviving thymic progenitors and recipient T cells were the source of high TCRbeta diversity at day 60 in some patients.

A library of TCRbeta sequences, prepared with unique molecular identifiers, was generated. One entry per CDR3 protein results from TCRdb running MiXCR on the PCR reads. The sample has about 300,000 distinct CDR3 sequences; about 7.3% are singletons. This clonotype was recorded many times. Antigen: not known. Trimming at V came to 0 bases and at J to 7 bases, leaving 7 bases not matched to a gene. The CDR3 totals 16 residues. The germline V gene encodes CDR1 SGHRS and CDR2 YFSETQ. The source is a female patient aged 2-15 years who had a stem cell transplant for Fanconi anemia, so the T cells may come from the graft donor. Specimen: peripheral blood, collected 360 days after TCRalphabeta/CD19-depleted stem cell transplant. The gene calls are TRBV5-1 and TRBJ2-2; 9 bases agree with TRBD2. The CDR3 bases are TGCGCCAGCAGCTTGGGGATAGCGGGAGCTAACGGGGAGCTGTTTTTT. Translation gives CASSLGIAGANGELFF.